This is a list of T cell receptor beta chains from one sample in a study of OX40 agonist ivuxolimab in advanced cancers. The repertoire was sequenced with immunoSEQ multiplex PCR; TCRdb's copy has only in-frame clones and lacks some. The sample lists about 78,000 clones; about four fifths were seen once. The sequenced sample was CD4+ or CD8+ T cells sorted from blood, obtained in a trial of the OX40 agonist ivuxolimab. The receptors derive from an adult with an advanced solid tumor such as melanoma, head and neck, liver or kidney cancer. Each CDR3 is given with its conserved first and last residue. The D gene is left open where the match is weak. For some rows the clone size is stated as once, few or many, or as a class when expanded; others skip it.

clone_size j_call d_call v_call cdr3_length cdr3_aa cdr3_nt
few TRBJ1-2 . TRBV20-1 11 CSAREQGRSSF TGCAGTGCAAGGGAGCAGGGGAGAAGCTCCTTC
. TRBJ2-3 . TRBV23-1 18 CASSQRRIQGPTTDTQYF TGCGCCAGCAGTCAAAGGAGGATCCAGGGCCCGACCACAGATACGCAGTATTTT
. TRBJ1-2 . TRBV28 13 CASSQQGHYGYTF TGTGCCAGCAGTCAACAGGGCCACTATGGCTACACCTTC
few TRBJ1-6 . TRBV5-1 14 CASSLGQGNSPLHF TGCGCCAGCAGCTTGGGTCAGGGAAATTCACCCCTCCACTTT
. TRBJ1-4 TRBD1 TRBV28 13 CASTDRGKEKLFF TGTGCCAGCACGGACAGGGGAAAGGAAAAACTGTTTTTT
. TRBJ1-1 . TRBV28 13 CAAARTANTEAFF TGTGCCGCGGCGAGGACAGCCAACACTGAAGCTTTCTTT
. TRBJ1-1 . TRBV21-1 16 CASSKEPGAMNTEAFF TGTGCCAGCAGCAAAGAGCCAGGGGCCATGAACACTGAAGCTTTCTTT
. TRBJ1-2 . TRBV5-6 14 CASSLAQSYYGYTF TGTGCCAGCAGCTTGGCACAGTCCTATTATGGCTACACCTTC
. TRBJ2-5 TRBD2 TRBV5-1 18 CASSSGLAGGPVQETQYF TGCGCCAGCAGCTCTGGACTAGCGGGGGGGCCTGTACAAGAGACCCAGTACTTC
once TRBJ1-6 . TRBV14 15 CASSQGGLHGSPLHF TGTGCCAGCAGCCAAGGGGGTTTGCATGGTTCACCCCTCCACTTT
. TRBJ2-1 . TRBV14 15 CASSLLTGGAYEQFF TGTGCCAGCAGCCTCCTAACAGGGGGGGCGTATGAGCAGTTCTTC
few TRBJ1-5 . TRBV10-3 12 CAISERGEPQHF TGTGCCATCAGTGAACGGGGGGAGCCCCAGCATTTT
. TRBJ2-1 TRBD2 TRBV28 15 CASSSGLAGGIEQFF TGTGCCAGCAGTTCAGGACTAGCGGGAGGGATTGAGCAGTTCTTC
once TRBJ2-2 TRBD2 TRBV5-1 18 CASSLGRLAGARTGELFF TGCGCCAGCAGCTTGGGTCGACTAGCGGGGGCGAGGACCGGGGAGCTGTTTTTT
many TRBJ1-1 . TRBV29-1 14 CSVSQGSRNTEAFF TGCAGCGTTTCACAGGGTTCCAGGAACACTGAAGCTTTCTTT
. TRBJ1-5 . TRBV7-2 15 CASSQYREVGQPQHF TGTGCCAGCAGCCAATACAGGGAGGTCGGTCAGCCCCAGCATTTT
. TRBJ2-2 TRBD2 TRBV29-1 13 CSVDPGGAGELFF TGCAGCGTTGATCCGGGAGGGGCCGGGGAGCTGTTTTTT
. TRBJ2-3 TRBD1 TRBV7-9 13 CASSGTGADTQYF TGTGCCAGCAGCGGCACAGGGGCGGATACGCAGTATTTT
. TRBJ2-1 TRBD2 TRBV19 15 CASSVGTSGYNEQFF TGTGCCAGTAGTGTCGGGACTAGCGGGTACAATGAGCAGTTCTTC
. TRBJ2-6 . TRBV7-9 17 CASRPTDQESGANVLTF TGTGCCAGCAGGCCGACAGATCAAGAGTCTGGGGCCAACGTCCTGACTTTC
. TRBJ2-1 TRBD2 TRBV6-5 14 CASSYVSSGGIVVF TGTGCCAGCAGTTACGTATCTAGCGGGGGGATCGTAGTCTTC
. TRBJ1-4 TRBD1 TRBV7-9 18 CASRSEGAYLATNEKLFF TGTGCCAGCAGATCCGAGGGGGCGTACCTGGCAACTAATGAAAAACTGTTTTTT
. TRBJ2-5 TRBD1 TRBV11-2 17 CASSLGGQGAGRETQYF TGTGCCAGCAGCTTAGGTGGACAGGGGGCCGGAAGGGAGACCCAGTACTTC
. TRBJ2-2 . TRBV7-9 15 CASSLGGPPPRELFF TGTGCCAGCAGCTTAGGGGGCCCTCCTCCTCGGGAGCTGTTTTTT
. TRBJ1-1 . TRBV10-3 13 CAILDPEGAEAFF TGTGCCATTCTAGACCCGGAAGGGGCTGAAGCTTTCTTT
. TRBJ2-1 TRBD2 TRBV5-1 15 CASSLGGRIDNEQFF TGCGCCAGCAGCTTGGGCGGGAGGATAGACAATGAGCAGTTCTTC
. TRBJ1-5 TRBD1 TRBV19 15 CASSIGDRGNQPQHF TGTGCCAGTAGTATAGGGGACAGGGGCAATCAGCCCCAGCATTTT
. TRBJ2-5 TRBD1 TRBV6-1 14 CASSDSGGGETQYF TGTGCCAGCAGTGATTCAGGGGGCGGGGAGACCCAGTACTTC